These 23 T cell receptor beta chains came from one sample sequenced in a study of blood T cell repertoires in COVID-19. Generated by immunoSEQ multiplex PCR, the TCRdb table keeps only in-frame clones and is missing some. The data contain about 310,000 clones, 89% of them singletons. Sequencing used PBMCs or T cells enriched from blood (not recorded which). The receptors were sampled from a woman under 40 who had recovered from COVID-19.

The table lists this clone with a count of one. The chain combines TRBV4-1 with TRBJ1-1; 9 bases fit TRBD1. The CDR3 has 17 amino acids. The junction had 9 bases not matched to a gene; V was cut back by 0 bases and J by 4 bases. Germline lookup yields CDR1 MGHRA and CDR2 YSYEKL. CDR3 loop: CASSQDKDRGGITEAFF. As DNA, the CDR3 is TGCGCCAGCAGCCAAGATAAGGACAGGGGAGGAATCACTGAAGCTTTCTTT.

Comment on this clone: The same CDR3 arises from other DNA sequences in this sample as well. DNA for the CDR3: TGTGCCAGCAGCCCTGGGACAGGGAGGAACAATGAGCAGTTCTTC. Translated, it gives CASSPGTGRNNEQFF. The rearrangement uses TRBV7-2 and TRBJ2-1, with 9 bases fitting TRBD1. The CDR3 sequence is 15 residues long. J gave up 5 bases and V 5 bases, and 7 bases lay outside the gene matches. The germline gives CDR1 SGHTA, CDR2 FQGNSA. Using reference TRBV7-2 and TRBJ2-1 for the parts outside the CDR3, the full variable domain is GAGVSQSPSNKVTEKGKDVELRCDPISGHTALYWYRQSLGQGLEFLIYFQGNSAPDKSGLPSDRFSAERTGGSVSTLTIQRTQQEDSAVYLCASSPGTGRNNEQFFGPGTRLTVL.

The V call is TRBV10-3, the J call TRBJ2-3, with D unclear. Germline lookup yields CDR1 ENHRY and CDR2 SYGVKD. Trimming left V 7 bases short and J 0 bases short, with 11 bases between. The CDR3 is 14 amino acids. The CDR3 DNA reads TGTGCCATCAACGCGGCAGAAAGCACAGATACGCAGTATTTT. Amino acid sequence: CAINAAESTDTQYF.

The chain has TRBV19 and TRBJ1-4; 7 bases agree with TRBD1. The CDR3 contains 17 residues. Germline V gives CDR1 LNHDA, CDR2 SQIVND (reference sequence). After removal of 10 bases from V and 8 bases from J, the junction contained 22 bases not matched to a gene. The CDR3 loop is CATSGDSRLGTTEKLFF. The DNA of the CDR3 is TGTGCCACCTCCGGGGACAGTCGTCTCGGGACAACGGAAAAACTGTTTTTT.

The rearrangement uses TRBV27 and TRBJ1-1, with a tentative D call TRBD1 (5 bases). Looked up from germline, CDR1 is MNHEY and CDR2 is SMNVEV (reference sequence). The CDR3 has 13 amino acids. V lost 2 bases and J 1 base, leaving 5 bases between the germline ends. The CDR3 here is CASSLGQNTEAFF. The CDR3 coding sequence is TGTGCCAGCAGTTTAGGACAGAACACTGAAGCTTTCTTT.

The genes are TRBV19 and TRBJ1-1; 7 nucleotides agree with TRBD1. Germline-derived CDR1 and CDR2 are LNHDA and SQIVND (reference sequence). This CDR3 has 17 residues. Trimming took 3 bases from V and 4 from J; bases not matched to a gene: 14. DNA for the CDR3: TGTGCCAGTAGTATTTATAAGGGGGCAGGTTGGGGCACTGAAGCTTTCTTT. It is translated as CASSIYKGAGWGTEAFF.

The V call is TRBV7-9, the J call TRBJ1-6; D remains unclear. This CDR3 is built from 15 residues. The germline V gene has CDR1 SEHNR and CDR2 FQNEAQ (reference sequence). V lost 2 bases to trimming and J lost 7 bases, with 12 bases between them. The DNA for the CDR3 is TGTGCCAGCAGCTTACGCGGGTCGGGGAATTCACCCCTCCACTTT. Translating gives CASSLRGSGNSPLHF.

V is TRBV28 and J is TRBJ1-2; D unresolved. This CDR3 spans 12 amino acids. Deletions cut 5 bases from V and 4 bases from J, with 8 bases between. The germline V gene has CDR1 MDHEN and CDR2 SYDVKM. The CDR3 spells CASSIQIYGYTF. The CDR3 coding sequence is TGTGCCAGCAGTATACAGATCTATGGCTACACCTTC.

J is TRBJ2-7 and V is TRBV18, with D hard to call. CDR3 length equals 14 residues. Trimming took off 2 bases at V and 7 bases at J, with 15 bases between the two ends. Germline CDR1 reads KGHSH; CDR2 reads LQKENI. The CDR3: CASSPMAPSREQYF. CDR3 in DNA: TGTGCCAGCTCACCAATGGCTCCATCCAGAGAGCAGTACTTC. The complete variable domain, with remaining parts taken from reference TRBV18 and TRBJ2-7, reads NAGVMQNPRHLVRRRGQEARLRCSPMKGHSHVYWYRQLPEEGLKFMVYLQKENIIDESGMPKERFSAEFPKEGPSILRIQQVVRGDSAAYFCASSPMAPSREQYFGPGTRLTVT.

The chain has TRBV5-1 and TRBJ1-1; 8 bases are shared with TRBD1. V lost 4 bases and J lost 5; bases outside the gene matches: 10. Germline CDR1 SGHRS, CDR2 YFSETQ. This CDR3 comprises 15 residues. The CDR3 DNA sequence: TGCGCCAGCAGCGTTATCAGGGGGCCGAGAACTGAAGCTTTCTTT. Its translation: CASSVIRGPRTEAFF.

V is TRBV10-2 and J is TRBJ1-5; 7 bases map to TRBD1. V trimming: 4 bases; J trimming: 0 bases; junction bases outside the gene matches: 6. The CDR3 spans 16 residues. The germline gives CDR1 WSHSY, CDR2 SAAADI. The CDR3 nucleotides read TGCGCCAGCAGTGCCTGGACAGGCCTTAGCAATCAGCCCCAGCATTTT. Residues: CASSAWTGLSNQPQHF.

The CDR3 protein is CAWSVSSGRASEQFF. The CDR3 DNA sequence: TGTGCCTGGAGTGTAAGTAGCGGGAGGGCCTCTGAGCAGTTCTTC. The chain is built from TRBV30 and TRBJ2-1; 11 nucleotides match TRBD2. V shed 0 bases and J 9 bases; nucleotides not matched to a gene: 7. Looked up from germline, CDR1 is GTSNPN and CDR2 is SVGIG (reference sequence). The length of the CDR3 is 15 residues.

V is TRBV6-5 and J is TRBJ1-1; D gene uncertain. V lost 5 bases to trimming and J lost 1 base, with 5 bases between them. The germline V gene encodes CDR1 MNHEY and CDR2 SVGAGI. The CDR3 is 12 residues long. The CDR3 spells CASSHTNTEAFF. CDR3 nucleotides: TGTGCCAGCAGTCACACGAACACTGAAGCTTTCTTT.

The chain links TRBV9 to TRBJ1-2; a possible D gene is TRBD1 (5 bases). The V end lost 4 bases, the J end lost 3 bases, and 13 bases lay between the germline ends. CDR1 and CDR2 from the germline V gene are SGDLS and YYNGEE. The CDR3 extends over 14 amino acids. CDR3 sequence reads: CASSPGGSYYGYTF. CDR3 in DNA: TGTGCCAGCAGCCCGGGGGGGTCCTACTATGGCTACACCTTC.

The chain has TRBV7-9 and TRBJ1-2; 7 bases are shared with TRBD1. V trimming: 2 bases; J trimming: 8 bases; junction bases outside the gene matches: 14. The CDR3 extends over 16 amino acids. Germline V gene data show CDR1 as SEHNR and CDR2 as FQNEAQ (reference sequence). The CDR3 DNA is TGTGCCAGCAGCTTATCCCTTGGAGGGACAGTGGAAGGCTACACCTTC. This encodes CASSLSLGGTVEGYTF.

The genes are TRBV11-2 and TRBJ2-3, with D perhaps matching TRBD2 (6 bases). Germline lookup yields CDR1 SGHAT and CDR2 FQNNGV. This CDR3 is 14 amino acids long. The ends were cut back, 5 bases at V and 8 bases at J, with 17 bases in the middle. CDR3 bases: TGTGCCAGCAGCACGCACCGCGGGACTGCTACGCAGTATTTT. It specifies CASSTHRGTATQYF.

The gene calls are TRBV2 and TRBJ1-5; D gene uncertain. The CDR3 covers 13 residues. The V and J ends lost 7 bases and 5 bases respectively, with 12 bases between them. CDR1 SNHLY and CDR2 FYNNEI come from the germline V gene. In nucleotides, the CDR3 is TGTGCCAGCATTATTGGAGAGGATCAGCCCCAGCATTTT. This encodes CASIIGEDQPQHF. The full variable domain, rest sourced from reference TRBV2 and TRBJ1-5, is EPEVTQTPSHQVTQMGQEVILRCVPISNHLYFYWYRQILGQKVEFLVSFYNNEISEKSEIFDDQFSVERPDGSNFTLKIRSTKLEDSAMYFCASIIGEDQPQHFGDGTRLSIL.

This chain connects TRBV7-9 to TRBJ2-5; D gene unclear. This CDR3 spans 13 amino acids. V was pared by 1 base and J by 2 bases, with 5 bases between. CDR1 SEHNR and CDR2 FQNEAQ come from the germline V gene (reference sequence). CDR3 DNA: TGTGCCAGCAGCTTAGAACAACAAGAGACCCAGTACTTC. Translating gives CASSLEQQETQYF.

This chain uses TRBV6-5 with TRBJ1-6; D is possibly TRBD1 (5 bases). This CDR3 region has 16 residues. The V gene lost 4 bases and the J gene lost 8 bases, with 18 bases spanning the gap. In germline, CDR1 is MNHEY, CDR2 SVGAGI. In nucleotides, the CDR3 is TGTGCCAGCAGTTTAGTAGGGGAGGGGCTGGATTCACCCCTCCACTTT. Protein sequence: CASSLVGEGLDSPLHF.

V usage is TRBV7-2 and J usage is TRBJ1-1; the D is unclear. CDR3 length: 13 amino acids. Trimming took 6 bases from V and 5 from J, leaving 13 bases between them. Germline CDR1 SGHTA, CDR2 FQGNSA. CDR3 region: CASSSGAGTEAFF. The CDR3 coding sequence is TGTGCCAGCAGTTCAGGAGCGGGGACTGAAGCTTTCTTT.

In DNA form, the CDR3 reads TGTGCCAGCAGCTCAGAACAGGGCTATGGCTACACCTTC. It is translated as CASSSEQGYGYTF. The chain links TRBV7-2 to TRBJ1-2; tentative D call: TRBD1 (6 bases). The CDR3 is 13 amino acids. V shed 4 bases and J shed 4 bases, with 10 bases lying between them. Germline assignment: CDR1 SGHTA and CDR2 FQGNSA.

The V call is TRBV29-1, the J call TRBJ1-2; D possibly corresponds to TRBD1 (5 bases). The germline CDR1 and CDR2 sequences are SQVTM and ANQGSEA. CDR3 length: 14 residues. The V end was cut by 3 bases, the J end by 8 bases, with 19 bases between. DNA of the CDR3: TGCAGCGTTGAGGGAGCGGGGCTAGGGCCAGGCTACACCTTC. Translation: CSVEGAGLGPGYTF.

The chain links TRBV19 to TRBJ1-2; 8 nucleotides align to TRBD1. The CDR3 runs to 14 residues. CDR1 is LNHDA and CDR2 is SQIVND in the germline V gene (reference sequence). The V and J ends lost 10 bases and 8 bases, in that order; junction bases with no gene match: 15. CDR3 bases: TGTGCCACTGCGTTGCAGGGGGCGCCGGACGGCTACACCTTC. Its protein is CATALQGAPDGYTF.